The 30 T cell receptor beta chains below were found in one sample sequenced in a study of regulatory T cells in long-lasting Graves disease. Both iRepertoire HTBI primers and Arm-PCR of CDR3 regions were used to build the TCR beta libraries. TCRdb reanalysed the multiplex PCR reads using MiXCR and keeps one entry per CDR3 protein. In the table there are around 250,000 distinct CDR3 sequences, 15% to 20% of which are singletons. Time point indicated: newly diagnosed GD, antithyroid drugs for less than 3 months. Making the TCR library involved RNA that had been extracted from PBMCs. In addition, the sample was reused for a study of T cells in Graves' hyperthyroidism and ophthalmopathy.

The sample consisted of peripheral blood mononuclear cells (PBMCs), taken at new diagnosis, from a patient treated with antithyroid drugs. Receptors were obtained from a woman aged 30 to 39 with Graves disease.

This clonotype was counted ten times or more. The V gene is TRBV12-3 or TRBV12-4, the J gene TRBJ2-4; no firm D call. Trimming pared 6 bases from V and 4 bases from J, leaving 19 bases between. The CDR3 is 16 residues long. The CDR3 DNA sequence: TGTGCCAGCAGCGCGAGTTCACCTATATCTAAAAACATTCAGTACTTC. Translating it yields CASSASSPISKNIQYF.

The table lists this clonotype with many counts. The chain couples TRBV15 to TRBJ1-1; D not resolved. CDR3 size: 14 residues. Trimming took 0 bases from V and 1 from J, leaving 6 bases between them. CDR1 and CDR2 (germline): LNHNV, YYDKDF (reference sequence). CDR3 residues: CATSRDWPNTEAFF. The CDR3 DNA reads as TGTGCCACCAGCAGAGATTGGCCGAACACTGAAGCTTTCTTT.

This clonotype was recorded at least ten times. The gene calls are TRBV10-2 and TRBJ1-1; D remains ambiguous. Trimming removed 2 bases from V and 6 bases from J, with 16 bases in between. Looked up from germline, CDR1 is WSHSY and CDR2 is SAAADI. The CDR3 sequence is 15 residues long. The DNA for the CDR3 is TGCGCCAGCAGTGAGGATCCCCTTCAAATGGCTGAAGCTTTCTTT. Protein: CASSEDPLQMAEAFF.

The CDR3 region has the DNA TGTGCCAGTAGTGCCCGACTAGCGGGCTACACAGATACGCAGTATTTT. This gives the protein CASSARLAGYTDTQYF. This sequence joins TRBV19 and TRBJ2-3, with 10 nucleotides matching TRBD2. CDR1 is LNHDA and CDR2 is SQIVND in the germline V gene (reference sequence). The junction had 7 bases not matched to a gene; V was cut back by 5 bases and J by 2 bases. This CDR3 is 16 amino acids long.

The chain combines TRBV7-2 with TRBJ2-3, with TRBD1 identical over 9 bases. V shed 7 bases, J shed 4 bases, and the junction held 6 bases outside the gene matches. The CDR3 runs 14 residues. Germline assignment: CDR1 SGHTA and CDR2 FQGNSA. The CDR3 loop reads CASILTGGSDTQYF. CDR3 bases: TGTGCCAGCATCTTGACAGGGGGGTCAGATACGCAGTATTTT.

This clonotype was observed at least ten times. V usage is TRBV13 and J usage is TRBJ1-2, with D tentatively TRBD1 (5 bases). There are 14 residues in the CDR3. Per germline, CDR1 PRHDT and CDR2 FYEKMQ (reference sequence). Trimming left V 1 base short and J 3 bases short, with 9 bases between. The CDR3 region has the DNA TGTGCCAGCAGCTTAGTGGGGGGATACTATGGCTACACCTTC. It specifies CASSLVGGYYGYTF.

There are many counts of this clonotype. This chain connects TRBV11-2 to TRBJ1-5; D gene uncertain. The CDR3 runs 15 residues. In germline, CDR1 is SGHAT, CDR2 FQNNGV. Between the trimmed V and J ends, which lost 1 base and 6 bases, there was a span of 13 bases. The CDR3 nucleotides read TGTGCCAGCAGCTTAGGCATGGGTATTACTCAGCCCCAGCATTTT. Protein sequence: CASSLGMGITQPQHF.

In its sample, this clonotype was seen many times. The chain combines TRBV5-1 with TRBJ1-4, with D perhaps TRBD1 (5 bases). With 4 bases removed from V and 7 bases from J, the gap between germline ends came to 23 bases. CDR3 size: 17 residues. CDR1 and CDR2 from the germline V gene are SGHRS and YFSETQ. CDR3 residues: CASSTGREVVRGEKLFF. The CDR3 region has the DNA TGCGCCAGCAGCACAGGCCGTGAGGTGGTGAGAGGTGAAAAACTGTTTTTT.

The rearrangement links TRBV20-1 to TRBJ2-1; D gene unclear. The germline V gene has CDR1 DFQATT and CDR2 SNEGSKA (reference sequence). This CDR3 has 11 amino acids. The V gene lost 5 bases and the J gene lost 10 bases, with 12 bases spanning the gap. The CDR3 sequence is CSARLVAEQFF. CDR3 sequence (DNA): TGCAGTGCTCGCTTAGTCGCCGAGCAGTTCTTC.

This clonotype occurred many times. The chain links TRBV27 to TRBJ2-7, with 8 nucleotides matching TRBD2. Trimming at V came to 10 bases and at J to 8 bases, leaving 10 bases not matched to a gene. CDR3 length: 12 residues. The germline V gene has CDR1 MNHEY and CDR2 SMNVEV (reference sequence). CDR3: CATSGSGSQQYF. The CDR3 nucleotides read TGTGCCACCTCAGGGAGCGGGAGCCAGCAGTACTTC.

This clonotype was observed at least ten times. The rearrangement joins TRBV7-2 to TRBJ2-3; D not resolved. CDR1 is SGHTA, CDR2 FQGNSA, per germline. This CDR3 spans 15 amino acids. With 4 bases removed from V and 3 bases from J, the gap between germline ends came to 14 bases. The CDR3 bases are TGTGCCAGCAGCTCCCTCCTGAGTGGGACAGATACGCAGTATTTT. It translates to CASSSLLSGTDTQYF.

This clonotype was counted ten times or more. The V and J genes are TRBV7-2 and TRBJ1-1, with 8 positions matching TRBD1. The CDR3 is 14 residues long. V lost 5 bases and J lost 6; bases outside the gene matches: 8. Per the germline V gene, CDR1 is SGHTA and CDR2 is FQGNSA. CDR3 coding DNA: TGTGCCAGCAGCCAATACAGGGGGGGCTCTGAAGCTTTCTTT. Translated, it gives CASSQYRGGSEAFF.

The chain recombines TRBV12-3 or TRBV12-4 with TRBJ1-1; TRBD1 aligns across 8 bases. The CDR3 is 16 residues long. Losses at the gene ends were 5 bases for V and 5 bases for J; bases not matched to a gene: 13. The CDR3 region has the DNA TGTGCCAGCAGTCGCTGGACAGGGAGAAGAGAAACTGAAGCTTTCTTT. It is translated as CASSRWTGRRETEAFF.

This clonotype has ten or more counts. The chain has TRBV9 and TRBJ1-1; perhaps TRBD1 as D (5 bases). This CDR3 spans 15 amino acids. Trimming removed 4 bases at V and 2 bases at J, with 15 bases between. Germline assignment: CDR1 SGDLS and CDR2 YYNGEE. The CDR3 region is CASSRTGTDNTEAFF. CDR3 DNA: TGTGCCAGCAGCAGAACGGGGACGGATAACACTGAAGCTTTCTTT.

In this sample, this clonotype turned up many times. V usage is TRBV11-1 and J usage is TRBJ2-1; 9 nucleotides line up with TRBD2. The ends lost 4 bases at V and 4 bases at J; junction bases unmatched: 14. Germline CDR1 reads SGHAT; CDR2 reads FQDESV (reference sequence). The CDR3 covers 18 residues. CDR3 sequence: CASSSPSGDSASYNEQFF. Written as DNA, the CDR3 is TGTGCCAGCAGCTCGCCTAGCGGGGACTCAGCCTCTTACAATGAGCAGTTCTTC.

As concerns this clonotype: Likely a read error: the CDR3 ends without its conserved phenylalanine or tryptophan. The rearrangement links TRBV5-1 to TRBJ2-6; D is uncertain. This CDR3 is built from 13 residues. Between the trimmed V and J ends, which lost 1 base and 2 bases, there was a span of 1 base. Germline V gives CDR1 SGHRS, CDR2 YFSETQ. In nucleotides, the CDR3 is TGCGCCAGCAGCTTGCCTGGGGCCAACGTCCTGACTTCC. The encoded protein is CASSLPGANVLTS.

This clonotype was seen many times. This rearrangement joins TRBV2 to TRBJ1-1; 9 bases match TRBD1. The CDR3 contains 15 residues. V shed 4 bases, J shed 3 bases, and the junction held 6 bases outside the gene matches. Germline CDR1 reads SNHLY; CDR2 reads FYNNEI. The DNA for the CDR3 is TGTGCCAGCAGTGTCCACAGGGGGCACGACACTGAAGCTTTCTTT. Its protein is CASSVHRGHDTEAFF.

This clonotype was counted at least ten times. V usage is TRBV7-6 and J usage is TRBJ2-1; no clear D. Trimming pared 4 bases from V and 9 bases from J, leaving 19 bases between. CDR1 SGHVS and CDR2 FNYEAQ come from the germline V gene. The CDR3 has 15 residues. CDR3 sequence (DNA): TGTGCCAGCAGCTCACGGCCCCCGCAAGGCACTGAGCAGTTCTTC. This encodes CASSSRPPQGTEQFF.

The V and J genes are TRBV12-3 or TRBV12-4 and TRBJ2-1; D gene unclear. Trimming removed 6 bases at V and 3 bases at J, with 9 bases between. This CDR3 comprises 13 residues. CDR3 in amino acids: CASRQELYNEQFF. For the CDR3, the DNA is TGTGCCAGCAGGCAGGAGCTCTACAATGAGCAGTTCTTC.

At least ten counts were recorded for this clonotype. The chain employs TRBV2 and TRBJ1-6, with 7 bases lining up with TRBD1. The CDR3 loop spans 17 amino acids. The V and J ends lost 3 bases and 0 bases, in that order; junction bases with no gene match: 5. Per germline, CDR1 SNHLY and CDR2 FYNNEI. CDR3 residues: CASSDTRQGSYNSPLHF. In nucleotides, the CDR3 is TGTGCCAGCAGTGATACGAGACAGGGCTCCTATAATTCACCCCTCCACTTT.

This clonotype has a count of ten or more. V usage is TRBV7-6 and J usage is TRBJ2-3; perhaps D is TRBD1 or TRBD2 (5 bases each). In germline, CDR1 is SGHVS, CDR2 FNYEAQ. With 4 bases removed from V and 2 bases from J, the gap between germline ends came to 13 bases. This CDR3 has 15 amino acids. The CDR3 spells CASSSYGTTTDTQYF. The DNA of the CDR3 is TGTGCCAGCAGCTCCTACGGGACCACCACAGATACGCAGTATTTT.

This clonotype has more than one count but fewer than ten. The chain joins TRBV19 to TRBJ1-5; no definite D call. The CDR3 contains 13 residues. Germline V gene data show CDR1 as LNHDA and CDR2 as SQIVND (reference sequence). V lost 6 bases, J lost 8 bases, and 14 bases lay in between. The DNA for the CDR3 is TGTGCCAGTAGGCCCACGGGTGTGGAGCCCCAGCATTTT. It yields the protein CASRPTGVEPQHF.

Many counts were recorded for this clonotype. The chain has TRBV2 and TRBJ2-2, with 8 bases that match TRBD1. Trimming removed 7 bases from V and 3 bases from J; junction bases left unmatched: 22. CDR3 length: 20 amino acids. Germline CDR1 is SNHLY and CDR2 is FYNNEI. CDR3 DNA sequence: TGTGCCAGCATCCAGAAGGAAACGGCCCAGGGGGCTATAGACACCGGGGAGCTGTTTTTT. It encodes CASIQKETAQGAIDTGELFF.

This clonotype has only one observation. A much larger clone lies a single base off, so this may be a read error. CDR3 loop: CASSDWGRRTYEQYF. The CDR3 coding sequence is TGTGCCAGCAGTGACTGGGGCAGGAGGACCTACGAGCAGTACTTC. The genes are TRBV12-3 or TRBV12-4 and TRBJ2-7; D is possibly TRBD1 or TRBD2 (5 bases each). The CDR3 extends over 15 amino acids. With 5 bases removed from V and 2 bases from J, the gap between germline ends came to 16 bases.

This clonotype showed up just a few times. The gene calls are TRBV19 and TRBJ2-7, with D unresolved. The V gene's germline CDR1 is LNHDA and CDR2 SQIVND (reference sequence). With 5 bases removed from V and 0 bases from J, the gap between germline ends came to 11 bases. CDR3 length: 14 amino acids. CDR3 nucleotides: TGTGCCAGTAGTTATTCAGTGAGCTCCTACGAGCAGTACTTC. It codes for CASSYSVSSYEQYF.

This clonotype was recorded at least ten times. The chain employs TRBV9 and TRBJ1-1, with D perhaps matching TRBD1 (6 bases). The CDR3 has 14 residues. Trimming took 2 bases from V and 5 from J, leaving 13 bases between them. Germline V gene sequence: CDR1 SGDLS, CDR2 YYNGEE. This chain's CDR3 is CASSVGWGATEAFF. CDR3 nucleotide sequence: TGTGCCAGCAGCGTTGGGTGGGGGGCGACTGAAGCTTTCTTT. Based on the CDR3 plus reference TRBV9 and TRBJ1-1, the full variable domain is DSGVTQTPKHLITATGQRVTLRCSPRSGDLSVYWYQQSLDQGLQFLIQYYNGEERAKGNILERFSAQQFPDLHSELNLSSLELGDSALYFCASSVGWGATEAFFGQGTRLTVV.

This clonotype was counted at least ten times. CDR3 amino acids: CASSPDPADTEAFF. CDR3 nucleotide sequence: TGTGCCAGCAGCCCCGATCCCGCGGACACTGAAGCTTTCTTT. The chain carries TRBV6-1 and TRBJ1-1; D gene uncertain. The CDR3 is made up of 14 amino acids. Per germline, CDR1 MNHNS and CDR2 SASEGT. V lost 6 bases to trimming and J lost 3 bases, with 14 bases between them.

Ten or more counts support this clonotype. V is TRBV12-3 or TRBV12-4 and J is TRBJ1-6; no definite D call. CDR3 length equals 15 residues. Between the trimmed V and J ends, which lost 3 bases and 8 bases, there was a span of 14 bases. CDR3 in DNA: TGTGCCAGCAGTTTTTGGGGTGATCGAGATTCACCCCTCCACTTT. Translated: CASSFWGDRDSPLHF.

Ten or more counts support this clonotype. The rearrangement joins TRBV7-9 to TRBJ2-1; 7 nucleotides agree with TRBD1. V lost 5 bases to trimming and J lost 4 bases; unmatched junction nucleotides: 11. The CDR3 is made up of 16 amino acids. CDR1 SEHNR and CDR2 FQNEAQ come from the germline V gene (reference sequence). CDR3 in amino acids: CASSPLRDSSYNEQFF. CDR3 in DNA: TGTGCCAGCAGCCCACTCCGGGACAGTAGTTACAATGAGCAGTTCTTC.

This clonotype was seen more than once but under ten times. This likely came from a read error, as a far larger clone is one base away. The genes are TRBV12-3 or TRBV12-4 and TRBJ2-3; D remains unclear. The CDR3 runs to 14 residues. The CDR3 DNA sequence: TGTGCCAGCAGCTTAACACAGCTGAACACTGAAGCTTCCTTT. It yields the protein CASSLTQLNTEASF.